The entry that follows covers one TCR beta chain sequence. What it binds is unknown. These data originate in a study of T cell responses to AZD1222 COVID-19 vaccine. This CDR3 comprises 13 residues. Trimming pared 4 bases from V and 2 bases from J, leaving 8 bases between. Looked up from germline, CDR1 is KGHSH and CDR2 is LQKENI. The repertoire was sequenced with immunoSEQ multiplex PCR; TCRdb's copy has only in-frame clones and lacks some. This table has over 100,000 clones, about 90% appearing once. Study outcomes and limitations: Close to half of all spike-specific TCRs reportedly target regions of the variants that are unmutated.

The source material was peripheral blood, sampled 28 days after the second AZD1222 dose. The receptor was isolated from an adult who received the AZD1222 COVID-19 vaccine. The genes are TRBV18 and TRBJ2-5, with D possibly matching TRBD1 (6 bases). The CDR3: CASSLGQQETQYF. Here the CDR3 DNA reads TGTGCCAGCTCACTTGGACAGCAAGAGACCCAGTACTTC.